The TCR beta chain described here comes from a study of shared clonotypes between healthy human individuals. The assay was immunoSEQ multiplex PCR, and TCRdb's table has in-frame clones only and misses some. The table records 2.3 million or so clones, more than 80% of them present only once. Between the trimmed V and J ends, which lost 5 bases and 1 base, there was a span of 15 bases. Germline V CDR1 and CDR2: MDHEN, SYDVKM. This CDR3 is built from 16 residues. V and J are TRBV28 and TRBJ1-5; D perhaps matches TRBD1 (5 bases). Sequencing input: naive CD4+ T cells from PBMCs. Subset meaning: CD45RA+ positively selected. The clonotype was recovered from a man between 18 and 35 years old in good health. Some clones in this sample may be carry-over from other donors' samples. The CDR3 DNA follows: TGTGCCAGCAGTGGGGGGGGAGGACTGAGCAATCAGCCCCAGCATTTT. Translating gives CASSGGGGLSNQPQHF.